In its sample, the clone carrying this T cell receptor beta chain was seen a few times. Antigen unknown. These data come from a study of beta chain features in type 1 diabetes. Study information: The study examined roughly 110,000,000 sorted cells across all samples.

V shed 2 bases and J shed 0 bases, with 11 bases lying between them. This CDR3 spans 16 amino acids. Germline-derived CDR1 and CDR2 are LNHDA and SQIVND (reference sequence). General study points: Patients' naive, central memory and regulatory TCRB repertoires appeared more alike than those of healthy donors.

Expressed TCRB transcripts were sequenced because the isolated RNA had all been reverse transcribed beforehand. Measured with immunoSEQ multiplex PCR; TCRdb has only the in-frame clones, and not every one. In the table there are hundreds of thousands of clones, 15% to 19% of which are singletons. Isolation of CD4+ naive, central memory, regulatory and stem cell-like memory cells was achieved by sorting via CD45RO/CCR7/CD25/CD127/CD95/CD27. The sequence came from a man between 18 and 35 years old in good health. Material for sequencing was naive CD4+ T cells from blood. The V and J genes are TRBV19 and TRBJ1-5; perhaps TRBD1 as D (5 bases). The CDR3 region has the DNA TGTGCCAGTAGTATAAGGCCCGGGGGTAGCAATCAGCCCCAGCATTTT. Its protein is CASSIRPGGSNQPQHF.